The rows below give T cell receptor beta chains drawn from one sample of a study of T cells in Graves' hyperthyroidism and ophthalmopathy. TCRdb independently ran MiXCR on the multiplex PCR reads; one entry per CDR3 protein. The sample comprises around 570,000 distinct CDR3 sequences, about 20% of which are singletons, and over 45% rests with the top ten. The sample consisted of blood. These receptors all stem from a man aged 35-49 years with Graves' ophthalmopathy. Each CDR3 is given with its conserved first and last residue. D genes are given only for firm matches. Clone sizes are given selectively: once, few, many, or a class where the clone is expanded.

clone_size: few; cdr3_length: 18; j_call: TRBJ2-7; d_call: TRBD2; v_call: TRBV20-1; cdr3_aa: CSARDGGQPSGVPYEQYF; cdr3_nt: TGCAGTGCTAGAGATGGCGGTCAACCTAGCGGGGTACCCTACGAGCAGTACTTC
clone_size: many; cdr3_length: 13; j_call: TRBJ1-4; d_call: TRBD1; v_call: TRBV7-8; cdr3_aa: CASSSGQGEKLFF; cdr3_nt: TGTGCCAGCAGCTCGGGACAGGGTGAAAAACTGTTTTTT
clone_size: few; cdr3_length: 14; j_call: TRBJ2-5; d_call: -; v_call: TRBV7-9; cdr3_aa: CASSLYGPQETQYF; cdr3_nt: TGTGCCAGCAGCTTATACGGGCCACAAGAGACCCAGTACTTC
clone_size: -; cdr3_length: 15; j_call: TRBJ1-2; d_call: -; v_call: TRBV9; cdr3_aa: CASTPNAGFNYGYTF; cdr3_nt: TGTGCCAGCACCCCTAACGCGGGGTTTAACTATGGCTACACCTTC
clone_size: few; cdr3_length: 15; j_call: TRBJ1-2; d_call: TRBD1; v_call: TRBV5-6; cdr3_aa: CASSTPGQGRDGYTF; cdr3_nt: TGTGCCAGCAGCACACCAGGACAGGGCAGGGATGGCTACACCTTC
clone_size: -; cdr3_length: 12; j_call: TRBJ2-1; d_call: -; v_call: TRBV5-1; cdr3_aa: CASRLQGDEQFF; cdr3_nt: TGCGCCAGCAGACTACAAGGGGATGAGCAGTTCTTC
clone_size: many; cdr3_length: 16; j_call: TRBJ2-7; d_call: TRBD2; v_call: TRBV20-1; cdr3_aa: CSARGVLAGGPYEQYF; cdr3_nt: TGCAGTGCTAGAGGCGTCTTGGCGGGAGGGCCCTACGAGCAGTACTTC
clone_size: -; cdr3_length: 16; j_call: TRBJ2-7; d_call: TRBD2; v_call: TRBV7-9; cdr3_aa: CASSLVSLAGTYEQYF; cdr3_nt: TGTGCCAGCAGCTTAGTGAGCCTAGCGGGAACCTACGAGCAGTACTTC
clone_size: many; cdr3_length: 14; j_call: TRBJ1-1; d_call: TRBD1; v_call: TRBV30; cdr3_aa: CAWSSWQGVTEAFF; cdr3_nt: TGTGCCTGGAGTTCGTGGCAGGGGGTCACTGAAGCTTTCTTT
clone_size: -; cdr3_length: 15; j_call: TRBJ2-5; d_call: TRBD1; v_call: TRBV20-1; cdr3_aa: CSAPPQDRGQETQYF; cdr3_nt: TGCAGTGCTCCCCCCCAGGACAGGGGCCAAGAGACCCAGTACTTC
clone_size: -; cdr3_length: 13; j_call: TRBJ1-2; d_call: -; v_call: TRBV10-3; cdr3_aa: CAISETSGWGYTF; cdr3_nt: TGTGCCATCAGTGAGACCTCAGGATGGGGCTACACCTTC
clone_size: few; cdr3_length: 12; j_call: TRBJ1-1; d_call: -; v_call: TRBV29-1; cdr3_aa: CSVRARSTEAFF; cdr3_nt: TGCAGCGTCAGGGCGAGGAGCACTGAAGCTTTCTTT
clone_size: many; cdr3_length: 15; j_call: TRBJ2-7; d_call: TRBD2; v_call: TRBV7-8; cdr3_aa: CASSFPGLAGYEQYF; cdr3_nt: TGTGCCAGCAGCTTCCCGGGACTAGCGGGCTACGAGCAGTACTTC
clone_size: many; cdr3_length: 13; j_call: TRBJ2-5; d_call: -; v_call: TRBV20-1; cdr3_aa: CSARERGEETQYF; cdr3_nt: TGCAGTGCTAGAGAAAGGGGAGAAGAGACCCAGTACTTC
clone_size: many; cdr3_length: 13; j_call: TRBJ2-7; d_call: -; v_call: TRBV20-1; cdr3_aa: CSASSARAYEQYF; cdr3_nt: TGCAGTGCGAGTTCGGCTAGAGCCTACGAGCAGTACTTC
clone_size: many; cdr3_length: 14; j_call: TRBJ2-7; d_call: -; v_call: TRBV6-1; cdr3_aa: CASSPGPSSYEQYF; cdr3_nt: TGTGCCAGCAGCCCAGGGCCCAGCTCCTACGAGCAGTACTTC
clone_size: many; cdr3_length: 15; j_call: TRBJ2-1; d_call: -; v_call: TRBV12-3/TRBV12-4; cdr3_aa: CASSLARSSYNEQFF; cdr3_nt: TGTGCCAGCAGCTTAGCGAGGAGCTCCTACAATGAGCAGTTCTTC
clone_size: -; cdr3_length: 13; j_call: TRBJ2-5; d_call: -; v_call: TRBV5-1; cdr3_aa: CASSPQGVRGQYF; cdr3_nt: TGCGCCAGCAGCCCCCAAGGGGTGCGAGGACAGTACTTC
clone_size: -; cdr3_length: 12; j_call: TRBJ1-2; d_call: -; v_call: TRBV28; cdr3_aa: CASSLSNYGYPF; cdr3_nt: TGTGCCAGCAGTTTATCCAACTATGGCTACCCCTTC
clone_size: many; cdr3_length: 19; j_call: TRBJ2-3; d_call: -; v_call: TRBV12-3/TRBV12-4; cdr3_aa: CASSLARTGLEVLGDTQYF; cdr3_nt: TGTGCCAGCAGTTTAGCGCGCACAGGGCTGGAGGTTTTAGGAGATACGCAGTATTTT
clone_size: many; cdr3_length: 14; j_call: TRBJ2-7; d_call: -; v_call: TRBV28; cdr3_aa: CASSKNQGYYEQYF; cdr3_nt: TGTGCCAGCTCTAAGAATCAAGGGTACTACGAGCAGTACTTC
clone_size: many; cdr3_length: 17; j_call: TRBJ1-1; d_call: -; v_call: TRBV10-3; cdr3_aa: CAITWTVGNHMNTEAFF; cdr3_nt: TGTGCCATCACTTGGACAGTGGGGAATCATATGAACACTGAAGCTTTCTTT
clone_size: -; cdr3_length: 13; j_call: TRBJ2-5; d_call: -; v_call: TRBV7-2; cdr3_aa: CASSQSPWETQYF; cdr3_nt: TGTGCCAGCAGCCAGTCCCCCTGGGAGACCCAGTACTTC
clone_size: -; cdr3_length: 14; j_call: TRBJ2-3; d_call: -; v_call: TRBV19; cdr3_aa: CASSIAVFTDTQYF; cdr3_nt: TGTGCCAGTAGTATCGCGGTTTTCACAGATACGCAGTATTTT
clone_size: many; cdr3_length: 14; j_call: TRBJ2-7; d_call: -; v_call: TRBV11-2; cdr3_aa: CASTSRDLAYEQYF; cdr3_nt: TGTGCCAGCACCTCCCGGGACCTAGCCTACGAGCAGTACTTC
clone_size: many; cdr3_length: 15; j_call: TRBJ2-3; d_call: -; v_call: TRBV20-1; cdr3_aa: CSASSLRVVADTQYF; cdr3_nt: TGCAGTGCTAGCAGCCTGCGAGTGGTAGCAGATACGCAGTATTTT
clone_size: -; cdr3_length: 13; j_call: TRBJ1-4; d_call: -; v_call: TRBV12-3/TRBV12-4; cdr3_aa: CASSFKGDEKLFF; cdr3_nt: TGTGCCAGCAGTTTTAAAGGGGATGAAAAACTGTTTTTT
clone_size: few; cdr3_length: 15; j_call: TRBJ2-3; d_call: TRBD1; v_call: TRBV5-1; cdr3_aa: CASRDRPTPEDTQYF; cdr3_nt: TGCGCCAGCAGGGACAGGCCTACCCCGGAAGATACGCAGTATTTT
clone_size: -; cdr3_length: 18; j_call: TRBJ2-3; d_call: TRBD2; v_call: TRBV7-2; cdr3_aa: CASSPALAGSASTDTQYF; cdr3_nt: TGTGCCAGCAGCCCGGCTCTAGCGGGGTCCGCTAGCACAGATACGCAGTATTTT
clone_size: few; cdr3_length: 13; j_call: TRBJ1-1; d_call: -; v_call: TRBV7-9; cdr3_aa: CATDSTMNTEAFF; cdr3_nt: TGTGCCACTGACAGCACCATGAACACTGAAGCTTTCTTT
clone_size: -; cdr3_length: 13; j_call: TRBJ2-3; d_call: TRBD1; v_call: TRBV24-1; cdr3_aa: CATRGTGPDTQYF; cdr3_nt: TGTGCCACCAGGGGGACAGGCCCCGATACGCAGTATTTT
clone_size: -; cdr3_length: 16; j_call: TRBJ2-3; d_call: TRBD2; v_call: TRBV27; cdr3_aa: CASSLSGRVSTDTQYF; cdr3_nt: TGTGCCAGCAGTTTATCGGGGAGGGTCAGCACAGATACGCAGTATTTT
clone_size: many; cdr3_length: 12; j_call: TRBJ2-1; d_call: -; v_call: TRBV7-9; cdr3_aa: CASSHGKNEQFF; cdr3_nt: TGTGCCAGCAGCCACGGGAAGAATGAGCAGTTCTTC
clone_size: -; cdr3_length: 15; j_call: TRBJ1-5; d_call: -; v_call: TRBV27; cdr3_aa: CASSLWQISNQPQHF; cdr3_nt: TGTGCCAGCAGTTTATGGCAGATTAGCAATCAGCCCCAGCATTTT
clone_size: many; cdr3_length: 13; j_call: TRBJ1-1; d_call: TRBD1; v_call: TRBV20-1; cdr3_aa: CSAVQQGANEAFF; cdr3_nt: TGCAGTGCTGTACAACAGGGGGCAAATGAAGCTTTCTTT
clone_size: -; cdr3_length: 16; j_call: TRBJ2-1; d_call: -; v_call: TRBV11-1; cdr3_aa: CASSPKGALLRDEQFF; cdr3_nt: TGTGCCAGCAGCCCCAAGGGAGCTCTTTTACGGGATGAGCAGTTCTTC
clone_size: few; cdr3_length: 13; j_call: TRBJ2-5; d_call: -; v_call: TRBV4-1; cdr3_aa: CASSQGEGETQYF; cdr3_nt: TGCGCCAGCAGCCAAGGGGAAGGGGAGACCCAGTACTTC
clone_size: many; cdr3_length: 13; j_call: TRBJ2-1; d_call: -; v_call: TRBV27; cdr3_aa: CASSQGSYNEQFF; cdr3_nt: TGTGCCAGCAGCCAGGGGTCCTACAATGAGCAGTTCTTC
clone_size: -; cdr3_length: 15; j_call: TRBJ1-5; d_call: -; v_call: TRBV7-9; cdr3_aa: CASSSTGNGNQPQHF; cdr3_nt: TGTGCCAGCAGCTCGACAGGTAACGGCAATCAGCCCCAGCATTTT
clone_size: few; cdr3_length: 14; j_call: TRBJ2-5; d_call: -; v_call: TRBV7-2; cdr3_aa: CASSLDGLGETQYF; cdr3_nt: TGTGCCAGCAGCTTAGACGGGCTAGGAGAGACCCAGTACTTC
clone_size: few; cdr3_length: 16; j_call: TRBJ2-7; d_call: -; v_call: TRBV6-5; cdr3_aa: CASSYSLQAFSYEQYF; cdr3_nt: TGTGCCAGCAGTTACTCACTTCAGGCCTTCTCCTACGAGCAGTACTTC